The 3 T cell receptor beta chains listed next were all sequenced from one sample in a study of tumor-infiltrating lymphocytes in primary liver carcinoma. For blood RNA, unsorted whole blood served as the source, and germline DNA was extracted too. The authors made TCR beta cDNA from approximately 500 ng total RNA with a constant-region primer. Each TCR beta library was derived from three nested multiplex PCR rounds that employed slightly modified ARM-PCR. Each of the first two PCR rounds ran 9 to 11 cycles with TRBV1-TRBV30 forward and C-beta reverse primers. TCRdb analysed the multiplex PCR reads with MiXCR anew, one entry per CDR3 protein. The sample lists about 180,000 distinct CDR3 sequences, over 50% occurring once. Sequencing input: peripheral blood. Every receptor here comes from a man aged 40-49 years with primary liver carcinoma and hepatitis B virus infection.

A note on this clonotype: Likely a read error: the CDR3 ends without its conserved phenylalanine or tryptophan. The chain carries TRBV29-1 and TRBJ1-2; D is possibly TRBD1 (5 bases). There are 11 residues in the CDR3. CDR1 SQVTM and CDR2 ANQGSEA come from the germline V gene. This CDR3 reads CSVEQGYDYTI. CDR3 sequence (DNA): TGCAGCGTTGAACAGGGCTATGACTACACCATC.

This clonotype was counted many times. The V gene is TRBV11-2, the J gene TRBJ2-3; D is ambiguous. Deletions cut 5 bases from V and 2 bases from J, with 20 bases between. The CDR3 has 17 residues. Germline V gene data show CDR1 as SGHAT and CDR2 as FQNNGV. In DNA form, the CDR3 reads TGTGCCAGCAGCGACCCTTTGGGCAGCCCCTTCACAGATACGCAGTATTTT. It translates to CASSDPLGSPFTDTQYF.

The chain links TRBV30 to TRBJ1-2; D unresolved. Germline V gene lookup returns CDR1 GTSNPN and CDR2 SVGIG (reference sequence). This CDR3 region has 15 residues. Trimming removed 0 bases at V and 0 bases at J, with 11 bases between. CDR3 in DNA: TGTGCCTGGAGTGTACTGGGTCCCGCTAACTATGGCTACACCTTC. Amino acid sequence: CAWSVLGPANYGYTF. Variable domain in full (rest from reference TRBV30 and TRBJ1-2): SQTIHQWPATLVQPVGSPLSLECTVEGTSNPNLYWYRQAAGRGLQLLFYSVGIGQISSEVPQNLSASRPQDRQFILSSKKLLLSDSGFYLCAWSVLGPANYGYTFGSGTRLTVV.